This record covers a single TCR beta chain. Its cognate antigen has yet to be identified. No quality values exist for individual bases; no much larger clone is one base distant. The entry originates in a study of metastatic and nonmetastatic thyroid tumors (dated by TCRdb to the early 2020s). Turning to the overall study: The researchers compared repertoires between peripheral blood samples and tumor or nodule tissue samples from patients with malignant or benign thyroid disease.

Before undergoing thyroid surgery, none of the patients had been given any kind of treatment. Using T-cell receptor beta sequencing, the researchers looked back retrospectively at clinical samples from patients, gathered between about 2012 and 2018. Overall results and qualifications from the work: In both blood and tumor samples, TCR beta diversity was reported to be significantly higher in malignant tumors than in benign nodules.

The CDR3 runs 12 residues from the cysteine to the phenylalanine. This entry keeps only the CDR3 DNA: 36 bases, framed from base 1. V loses 9 bases of germline sequence and J loses 2 bases, and the interval between the two ends is 8 bases. Per the germline V gene, MRHNA is the CDR1 and SNTAGT is the CDR2. Library prep was done by PCR. The data were produced on an Illumina HiSeq 4000. High-throughput sequencing was used to profile the TCR beta-chain CDR3 region of every patient. Regarding the original processing steps: The researchers built a classifier to tell apart papillary thyroid cancer patients with distant metastasis, based on CDR3 differences among clinicopathological groups. To measure repertoire diversity the researchers used the Shannon index, while the Morisita-Horn index served to gauge how similar the tumor and blood repertoires were. Starting from the raw public reads, TCRdb applied fastp trimming at Q25, assembled clones with MiXCR and retained in-frame beta chains. The V and J calls and clone size come from TCRdb's table, not from the authors' own analysis. The sample has 25,000 to 35,000 clones on record, roughly 25% of them singletons. The ten largest clones take up about 9% of the sample.

The V and J genes are TRBV6-4 and TRBJ1-3; the D gene cannot be named for sure. Sequenced: blood. The receptor was isolated from a female donor with papillary thyroid cancer or a benign thyroid nodule (not recorded which). Some clones in this sample may be carry-over from other donors' samples. DNA sequence: TGTGCCAGGATTGTGGCTGGAAACACCATATATTTT. Translated, it gives CARIVAGNTIYF.